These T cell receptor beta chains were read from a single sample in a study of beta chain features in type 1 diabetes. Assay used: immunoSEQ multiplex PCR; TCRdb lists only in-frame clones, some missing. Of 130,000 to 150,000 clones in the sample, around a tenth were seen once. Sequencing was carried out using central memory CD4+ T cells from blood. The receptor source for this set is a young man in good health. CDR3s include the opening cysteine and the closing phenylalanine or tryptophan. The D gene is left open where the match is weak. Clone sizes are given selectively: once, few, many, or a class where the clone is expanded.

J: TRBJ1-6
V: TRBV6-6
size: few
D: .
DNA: TGTGCCAGCAGTTACCTTGACAGGAATTCACCCCTCCACTTT
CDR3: CASSYLDRNSPLHF

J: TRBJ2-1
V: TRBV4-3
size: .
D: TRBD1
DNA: TGCGCCAGCAGCGCAGAAGGGACAGGGAATTGGAATGAGCAGTTCTTC
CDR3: CASSAEGTGNWNEQFF

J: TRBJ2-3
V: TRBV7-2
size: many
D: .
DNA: TGTGCCAGCAGCTTAGGTCACGGGGATACGCAGTATTTT
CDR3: CASSLGHGDTQYF

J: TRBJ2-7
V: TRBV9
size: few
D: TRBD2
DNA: TGTGCCAGCAGCGTAGGAAGCGGGGGGGCTTACGAGCAGTACTTC
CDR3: CASSVGSGGAYEQYF

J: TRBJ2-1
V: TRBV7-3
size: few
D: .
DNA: TGTGCCAGCAGCTTACTAGCAACTCCCCTGGGTGAGCAGTTCTTC
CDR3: CASSLLATPLGEQFF

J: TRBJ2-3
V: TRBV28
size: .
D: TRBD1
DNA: TGTGCCAGCAGTGTTACGGGACAGAACACAGATACGCAGTATTTT
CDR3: CASSVTGQNTDTQYF

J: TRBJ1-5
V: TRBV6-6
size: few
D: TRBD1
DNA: TGTGCCAGCAGCGGGACAGGGGGCAATCAGCCCCAGCATTTT
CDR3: CASSGTGGNQPQHF

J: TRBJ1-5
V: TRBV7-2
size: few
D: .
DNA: TGTGCCAGCAGCCTAAAGGGTGGGGGGGATAGCAATCAGCCCCAGCATTTT
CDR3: CASSLKGGGDSNQPQHF

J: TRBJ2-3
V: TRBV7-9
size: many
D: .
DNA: TGTGCCAGCAGCTTCACTTTTAGCACAGATACGCAGTATTTT
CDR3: CASSFTFSTDTQYF

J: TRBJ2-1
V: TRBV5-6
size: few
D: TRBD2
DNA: TGTGCCAGCAGCACTAGACTAGCGGGGGGTCTCTCCTACAATGAGCAGTTCTTC
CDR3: CASSTRLAGGLSYNEQFF

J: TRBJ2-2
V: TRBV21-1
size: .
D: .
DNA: TGTGCCAGCATCACGACTAGCGGGGACACCGGGGAGCTGTTTTTT
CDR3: CASITTSGDTGELFF

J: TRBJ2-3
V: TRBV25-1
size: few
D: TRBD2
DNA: TGTGCCAGCAGTGAATCCCTAGCGGGGGGGGATACGCAGTATTTT
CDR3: CASSESLAGGDTQYF

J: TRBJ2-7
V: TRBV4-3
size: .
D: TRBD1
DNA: TGCGCCAGCAGCCATCGACAGGGGGCTTCCTACGAGCAGTACTTC
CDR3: CASSHRQGASYEQYF

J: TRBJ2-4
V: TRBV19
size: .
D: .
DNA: TGTGCCAGTAGTATGTCCAGGGCCAAAAACATTCAGTACTTC
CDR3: CASSMSRAKNIQYF

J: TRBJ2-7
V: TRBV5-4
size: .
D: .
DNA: TGTGCCAGCAGCAATCAATACGAGCAGTACTTC
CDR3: CASSNQYEQYF

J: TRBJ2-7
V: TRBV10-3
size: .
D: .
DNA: TGTGCCATCTCCGGGAGAGGGGAGATCTCCTACGAGCAGTACTTC
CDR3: CAISGRGEISYEQYF

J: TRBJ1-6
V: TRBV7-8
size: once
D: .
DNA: TGTGCCAGCAGCTTGCCGACGGGGGGTCTAGGTTATAATTCACCCCTCCACTTT
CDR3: CASSLPTGGLGYNSPLHF

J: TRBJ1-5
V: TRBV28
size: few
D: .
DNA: TGTGCCAGCGGAATGTGGGGCCAGCCCCAGCATTTT
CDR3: CASGMWGQPQHF

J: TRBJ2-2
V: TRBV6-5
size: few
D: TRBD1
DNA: TGTGCCAGCAGAAGACAGGGGGCGAACACCGGGGAGCTGTTTTTT
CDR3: CASRRQGANTGELFF

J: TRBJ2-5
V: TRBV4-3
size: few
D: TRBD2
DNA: TGCGCCAGCAGCCAAGATTGGGGTAGCGGGGGAGAGACCCAGTACTTC
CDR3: CASSQDWGSGGETQYF

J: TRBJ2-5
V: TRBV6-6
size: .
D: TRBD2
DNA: TGTGCCAGTTCATCTACCATAGCGGGGGAAGAGACCCAGTACTTC
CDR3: CASSSTIAGEETQYF

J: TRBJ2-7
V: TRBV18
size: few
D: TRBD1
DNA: TGTGCCAGCTCGGACAGGGGTGGCTACGAGCAGTACTTC
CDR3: CASSDRGGYEQYF

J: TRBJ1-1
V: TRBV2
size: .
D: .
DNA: TGTGCCAGCAGCCCAATGGGGAGCACTGAAGCTTTCTTT
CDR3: CASSPMGSTEAFF

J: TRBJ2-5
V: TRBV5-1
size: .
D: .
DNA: TGCGCCAGCAGCTTGGCGGGAGAATATCACCTAACACAAGAGACCCAGTACTTC
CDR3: CASSLAGEYHLTQETQYF

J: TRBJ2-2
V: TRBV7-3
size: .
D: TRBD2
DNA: TGTGCCAGCAGCTTACCCCTCCTAGCGGGGGGGCTCACCGGGGAGCTGTTTTTT
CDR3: CASSLPLLAGGLTGELFF

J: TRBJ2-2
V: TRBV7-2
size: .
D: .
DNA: TGTGCCAGCAGCCCAAATTGGGGGCCCACGAACACCGGGGAGCTGTTTTTT
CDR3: CASSPNWGPTNTGELFF

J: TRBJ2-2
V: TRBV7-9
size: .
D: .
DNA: TGTGCCAGCAGCTTAGAAAGCTGGGGCAAGAACACCGGGGAGCTGTTTTTT
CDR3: CASSLESWGKNTGELFF

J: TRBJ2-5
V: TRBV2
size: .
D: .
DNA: TGTGCCAGTGGGCCCGGGACAACCCAAGAGACCCAGTACTTC
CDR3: CASGPGTTQETQYF

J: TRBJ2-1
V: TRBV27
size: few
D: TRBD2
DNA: TGTGCCAGCAGTTCCTCCGGACTAGCGGAGCACAATGAGCAGTTCTTC
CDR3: CASSSSGLAEHNEQFF

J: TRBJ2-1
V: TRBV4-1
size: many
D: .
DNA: TGCGCCAGCAGCCGTAGTCGGGGGGCTAACAATGAGCAGTTCTTC
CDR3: CASSRSRGANNEQFF

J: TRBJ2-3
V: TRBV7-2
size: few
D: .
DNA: TGTGCCAGCAGCTTAATCGGACAGAGCACAGATACGCAGTATTTT
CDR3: CASSLIGQSTDTQYF

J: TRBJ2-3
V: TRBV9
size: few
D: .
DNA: TGTGCCAGCAGTAGCGGAAGTACCACAGATACGCAGTATTTT
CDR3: CASSSGSTTDTQYF

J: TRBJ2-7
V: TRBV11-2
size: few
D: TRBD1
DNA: TGTGCCAGCAGCTCCCTACCGGGACAGGGAGGCTACGAGCAGTACTTC
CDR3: CASSSLPGQGGYEQYF

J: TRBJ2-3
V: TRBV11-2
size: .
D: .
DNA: TGTGCCAGCTCCCCTCAGGGGGGAAACACAGATACGCAGTATTTT
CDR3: CASSPQGGNTDTQYF

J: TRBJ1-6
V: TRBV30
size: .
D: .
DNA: TGTGCCTGGAGCCTCCCGGCTCAGGCCAATTCACCCCTCCACTTT
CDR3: CAWSLPAQANSPLHF

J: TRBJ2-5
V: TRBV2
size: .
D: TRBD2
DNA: TGTGCCAGCAGGTTCAGGACTAGCGGGGACGAGACCCAGTACTTC
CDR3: CASRFRTSGDETQYF

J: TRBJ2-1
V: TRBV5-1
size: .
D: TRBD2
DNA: TGCGCCAGCAGGACTAGCGGGGGCCAAGTCAATGAGCAGTTCTTC
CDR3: CASRTSGGQVNEQFF

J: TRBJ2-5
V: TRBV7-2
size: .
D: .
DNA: TGTGCCAGCAGCTCCACCGCCACAGGGGAGGAAGAGACCCAGTACTTC
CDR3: CASSSTATGEEETQYF

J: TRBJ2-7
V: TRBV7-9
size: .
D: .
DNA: TGTGCCAGCAGTCCGGACGTAGCCCCTGGGGGGAAGTACTTC
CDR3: CASSPDVAPGGKYF

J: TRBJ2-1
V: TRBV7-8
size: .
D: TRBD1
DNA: TGTGCCAGTGCCGGACAGGGCTCCTACAATGAGCAGTTCTTC
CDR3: CASAGQGSYNEQFF

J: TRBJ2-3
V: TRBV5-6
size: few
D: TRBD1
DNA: TGTGCCAGCAGCTCCCGGTCGGGACAGGGGGCCCCAGATACGCAGTATTTT
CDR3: CASSSRSGQGAPDTQYF

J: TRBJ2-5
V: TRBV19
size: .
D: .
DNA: TGTGCCAGTAGTAACCGGGGGGCCCAAGAGACCCAGTACTTC
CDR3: CASSNRGAQETQYF

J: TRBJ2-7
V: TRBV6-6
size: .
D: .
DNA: TGTGCCAGCAGACCCACTAGCCCTCAGAACTACGAGCAGTACTTC
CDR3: CASRPTSPQNYEQYF

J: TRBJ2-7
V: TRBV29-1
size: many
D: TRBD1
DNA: TGCAGCGTGGTACAGGGGTTCGACGAGCAGTACTTC
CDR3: CSVVQGFDEQYF

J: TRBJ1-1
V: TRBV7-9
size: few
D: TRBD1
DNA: TGTGCCAGCAGCCCGGGACAGGACCTTTCAGCTTTCTTT
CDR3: CASSPGQDLSAFF

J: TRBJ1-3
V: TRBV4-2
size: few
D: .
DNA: TGTGCCAGCGTCGGACAGAGTTACTCTGGAAACACCATATATTTT
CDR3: CASVGQSYSGNTIYF

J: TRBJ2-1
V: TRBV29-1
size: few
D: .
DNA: TGCAGCGGTGGAATCAGGGCCTCCTACAATGAGCAGTTCTTC
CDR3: CSGGIRASYNEQFF

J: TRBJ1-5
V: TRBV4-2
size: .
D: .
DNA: TGTGCCAGCAGCCAAGATCTCAGGGGACCTCAGCCCCAGCATTTT
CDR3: CASSQDLRGPQPQHF

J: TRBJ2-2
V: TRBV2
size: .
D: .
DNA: TGTGCCAGCAGTGGGGGGGTGCGGGCCGGGGAGCTGTTTTTT
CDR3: CASSGGVRAGELFF

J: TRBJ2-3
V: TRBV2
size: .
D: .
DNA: TGTGCCAGCAGCGCGAGCAGGGTCACAGATACGCAGTATTTT
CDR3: CASSASRVTDTQYF

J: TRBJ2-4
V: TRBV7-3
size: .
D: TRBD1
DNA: TGTGCCAGCAGCTTAACCCCGGGACAGGGTAACATTCAGTACTTC
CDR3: CASSLTPGQGNIQYF

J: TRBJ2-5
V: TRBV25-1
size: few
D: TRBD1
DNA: TGTGCCAGCAGTGACGCGGGGACAGGTCGGACCAAACAGTACTTC
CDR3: CASSDAGTGRTKQYF

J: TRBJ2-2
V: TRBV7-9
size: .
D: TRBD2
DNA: TGTGCCAGCAGCTTCCTAGCGGGGGGGCCCGGGGAGCTGTTTTTT
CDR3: CASSFLAGGPGELFF

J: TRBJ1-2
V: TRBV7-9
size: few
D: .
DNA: TGTGCCAGCAGCTTAGATCAGTCTGACTATGGCTACACCTTC
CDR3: CASSLDQSDYGYTF